This T cell receptor (beta chain) stems from a study of OX40 agonist ivuxolimab in advanced cancers. As for the study in general: Checkpoint inhibitors had been given previously to about 40% of patients. Study conclusions and caveats: The average count of expanded clones was higher among CD8+ T cells than among CD4+. At doses 0.1 to 3.0 mg/kg, CD4+ and CD8+ clones expanded.

With respect to this clone: Its specificity is not known.

TCRdb's table, derived via immunoSEQ multiplex PCR, lists solely in-frame clones and lacks some. The repertoire holds about 100,000 clones, around 90% seen once, with 0.66% in the top ten. Baseline, cycle 4 day 1, and cycle 7 day 1 were the blood sampling points. The CDR3 has 15 amino acids. Germline V gene sequence: CDR1 SGHTA, CDR2 FQGNSA. The ends lost 6 bases at V and 4 bases at J; junction bases unmatched: 9. V and J are TRBV7-2 and TRBJ2-1; 7 bases are shared with TRBD2. This TCR was recovered from an adult with an advanced solid tumor such as melanoma, head and neck, liver or kidney cancer. The sequences come from CD4+ or CD8+ T cells sorted from blood, collected in a trial of the OX40 agonist ivuxolimab. As DNA, the CDR3 is TGTGCCAGCAGTACTCCGGGGGGAGGGTACAATGAGCAGTTCTTC. This translates into CASSTPGGGYNEQFF.